Listed here are 31 T cell receptor beta chains from one sample, sequenced in a study of CD8 T cells in Susac syndrome. The authors reverse transcribed roughly 0.5 to 1 ug RNA with random hexamers. Each CDR3 protein is one row after TCRdb ran MiXCR on the immunoSEQ multiplex PCR reads. The table lists approximately 190,000 distinct CDR3 sequences, 95% of them singletons. Material for sequencing was CD8+ T cells from PBMCs. Source of these receptors: a human donor with Susac syndrome.

The rearrangement uses TRBV12-3 or TRBV12-4 and TRBJ2-7, with a tentative D call TRBD2 (6 bases). CDR3 length: 16 residues. The ends were cut back, 3 bases at V and 6 bases at J, with 21 bases in the middle. The CDR3 coding sequence is TGTGCCAGCAGTTTCCAATACCGGGGGACGGCCGGCGAGCAGTACTTC. It codes for CASSFQYRGTAGEQYF.

The chain has TRBV4-1 and TRBJ2-1; D is possibly TRBD1 or TRBD2 (5 bases each). V was shortened by 3 bases and J by 2 bases, with 11 bases between the two germline ends. Germline loops: CDR1 MGHRA, CDR2 YSYEKL. CDR3 length: 15 amino acids. In DNA, the CDR3 is TGCGCCAGCAGCCACGACCGGGACCCCTACAATGAGCAGTTCTTC. Its protein product is CASSHDRDPYNEQFF.

The chain links TRBV12-3 or TRBV12-4 to TRBJ1-1; TRBD1 might be the D (6 bases). Trimming took 8 bases from V and 0 from J, leaving 16 bases between them. CDR3 length: 15 amino acids. CDR3 DNA: TGTGCCAGCGTCCCGTTAGGGGGATTGAACACTGAAGCTTTCTTT. It translates to CASVPLGGLNTEAFF.

This chain joins TRBV9 and TRBJ2-1, with a possible D match to TRBD2 (7 bases). V gave up 1 base and J gave up 7 bases, with 18 bases separating them. Germline-derived CDR1 and CDR2 are SGDLS and YYNGEE. The CDR3 loop spans 16 amino acids. The CDR3 loop is CASSVRLSGGPNEQFF. CDR3 nucleotides: TGTGCCAGCAGCGTAAGACTCTCGGGGGGCCCGAATGAGCAGTTCTTC. The full variable domain, with the rest looked up from reference TRBV9 and TRBJ2-1, is DSGVTQTPKHLITATGQRVTLRCSPRSGDLSVYWYQQSLDQGLQFLIQYYNGEERAKGNILERFSAQQFPDLHSELNLSSLELGDSALYFCASSVRLSGGPNEQFFGPGTRLTVL.

CDR3 DNA sequence: TGTGCCTGGAATACCGGGACAGGTCAATACAATGAGCAGTTCTTC. Amino acids: CAWNTGTGQYNEQFF. The V gene is TRBV30, the J gene TRBJ2-1; 8 bases are a match to TRBD1. The germline V gene encodes CDR1 GTSNPN and CDR2 SVGIG (reference sequence). J gave up 4 bases and V 4 bases, and 9 bases lay outside the gene matches. This CDR3 comprises 15 residues.

The V call is TRBV9, the J call TRBJ2-7; maybe TRBD1 (6 bases). V gave up 0 bases and J gave up 5 bases, with 9 bases separating them. Germline V lookup: CDR1 SGDLS, CDR2 YYNGEE. There are 13 residues in the CDR3. The CDR3 loop is CASSVGEGDEQYF. DNA of the CDR3: TGTGCCAGCAGCGTAGGAGAGGGGGACGAGCAGTACTTC. Supplemented by reference TRBV9 and TRBJ2-7, the full variable domain reads DSGVTQTPKHLITATGQRVTLRCSPRSGDLSVYWYQQSLDQGLQFLIQYYNGEERAKGNILERFSAQQFPDLHSELNLSSLELGDSALYFCASSVGEGDEQYFGPGTRLTVT.

The chain recombines TRBV19 with TRBJ2-7; the D is unclear. CDR3 size: 12 residues. V lost 3 bases, J lost 0 bases, and 3 bases lay in between. Germline CDR1 is LNHDA and CDR2 is SQIVND (reference sequence). The CDR3 nucleotides are TGTGCCAGTAGTATTCTCTCCTACGAGCAGTACTTC. Its translation is CASSILSYEQYF.

This chain connects TRBV5-1 to TRBJ1-2; 8 nucleotides agree with TRBD1. This CDR3 spans 17 amino acids. CDR1 is SGHRS, CDR2 YFSETQ, per germline. Trimming at V came to 4 bases and at J to 4 bases, leaving 15 bases not matched to a gene. The CDR3 reads CASSHTGQGPSGYGYTF. Here the CDR3 DNA reads TGCGCCAGCAGCCACACCGGACAGGGCCCTTCGGGCTATGGCTACACCTTC.

The CDR3 DNA reads as TGCGCCAGCAGCTTGGCACAGGGAAATGGTGAAAAACTGTTTTTT. Its translation: CASSLAQGNGEKLFF. V usage is TRBV5-1 and J usage is TRBJ1-4, with a tentative D call TRBD1 (6 bases). Trimming removed 0 bases from V and 7 bases from J, with 13 bases in between. The germline V gene has CDR1 SGHRS and CDR2 YFSETQ. The CDR3 is 15 residues long.

This clonotype was counted only a few times. The chain recombines TRBV5-6 with TRBJ2-7; TRBD2 agrees at 7 bases. Trimming took 4 bases from V and 0 from J; bases not matched to a gene: 4. The CDR3 loop spans 14 amino acids. Germline V CDR1 and CDR2: SGHDT, YYEEEE. CDR3 DNA: TGTGCCAGCAGCCAAGCGGGGAGCTCCTACGAGCAGTACTTC. As protein: CASSQAGSSYEQYF.

V gene TRBV20-1 combines with J gene TRBJ2-7; no reliable D call. CDR3 length equals 11 residues. Germline lookup yields CDR1 DFQATT and CDR2 SNEGSKA (reference sequence). V lost 4 bases and J 4 bases, leaving 8 bases between the germline ends. CDR3 sequence reads: CSATEGYEQYF. CDR3 bases: TGCAGTGCTACAGAAGGATACGAGCAGTACTTC.

This clonotype was counted a single time. The chain is built from TRBV29-1 and TRBJ1-2; a possible D gene is TRBD1 (5 bases). CDR3 size: 15 residues. The germline CDR1 and CDR2 sequences are SQVTM and ANQGSEA. Trimming removed 1 base at V and 8 bases at J, with 20 bases between. Written as DNA, the CDR3 is TGCAGCGTTGAAGGAGGGGTGGGGGTTGAGTACGGCTACACCTTC. Its protein product is CSVEGGVGVEYGYTF.

The chain couples TRBV12-3 or TRBV12-4 to TRBJ2-7; D unclear. The CDR3 has 13 amino acids. V lost 6 bases and J 2 bases, leaving 11 bases between the germline ends. CDR3 coding DNA: TGTGCCAGCAGCTATATTAGTACCTACGAGCAGTACTTC. Its protein is CASSYISTYEQYF.

This chain joins TRBV25-1 and TRBJ2-6; D remains unclear. The germline V and J ends were trimmed by 4 bases and 2 bases, with 3 bases remaining between them. From germline, CDR1 is MGHDK and CDR2 SYGVNS. The length of the CDR3 is 13 residues. CDR3 DNA: TGTGCCAGCAGTGTAACTGGGGCCAACGTCCTGACTTTC. The encoded protein is CASSVTGANVLTF.

The chain couples TRBV20-1 to TRBJ2-3; 7 bases match TRBD2. With V trimmed by 3 bases and J by 5 bases, 2 bases remained unmatched. The germline gives CDR1 DFQATT, CDR2 SNEGSKA (reference sequence). CDR3 length: 12 residues. The CDR3 spells CSASGGIDTQYF. CDR3 bases: TGCAGTGCTAGCGGGGGGATAGATACGCAGTATTTT.

This clonotype was seen a few times. This CDR3 is CASSRGAEQYF. The DNA of the CDR3 is TGTGCCAGCAGCCGGGGCGCCGAGCAGTACTTC. This chain connects TRBV14 to TRBJ2-7; a possible D gene is TRBD1 (5 bases). CDR3 length: 11 amino acids. Germline CDR1 is SGHDN and CDR2 is FVKESK. Trimming took off 4 bases at V and 6 bases at J, with 7 bases between the two ends.

As DNA, the CDR3 is TGCAGCGTTTCTCAGCCGGATTACGGAAACACCATATATTTT. As protein: CSVSQPDYGNTIYF. V gene TRBV29-1 combines with J gene TRBJ1-3; D is unresolved. V was cut by 5 bases and J by 4 bases, with 15 bases left in between. The CDR3 runs to 14 residues. Germline V gene lookup returns CDR1 SQVTM and CDR2 ANQGSEA.

V usage is TRBV27 and J usage is TRBJ2-3; a weak D match, TRBD2 (5 bases). This CDR3 comprises 15 residues. Per the germline V gene, CDR1 is MNHEY and CDR2 is SMNVEV (reference sequence). The V gene lost 0 bases and the J gene lost 2 bases, with 9 bases spanning the gap. The CDR3 loop is CASSLSGGFTDTQYF. The CDR3 DNA sequence: TGTGCCAGCAGTTTATCAGGAGGATTCACAGATACGCAGTATTTT.

J is TRBJ2-3 and V is TRBV18; D possibly uses TRBD1 or TRBD2 (5 bases each). In germline, CDR1 is KGHSH, CDR2 LQKENI. CDR3 length: 15 residues. Trimming cost V 2 bases and J 2 bases, with 11 bases left between them. The CDR3 loop is CASSPSEGFTDTQYF. CDR3 nucleotides: TGTGCCAGCTCACCAAGCGAGGGGTTCACAGATACGCAGTATTTT.

In DNA, the CDR3 is TGTGCCAGCAGCGTAGCGAGTCCCAGCACAGATACGCAGTATTTT. Its translation is CASSVASPSTDTQYF. J is TRBJ2-3 and V is TRBV9; D ambiguous. Trimming removed 0 bases at V and 0 bases at J, with 8 bases between. The CDR3 sequence is 15 residues long. Germline V gives CDR1 SGDLS, CDR2 YYNGEE.

The V call is TRBV7-3, the J call TRBJ2-2; no firm D call. Between the trimmed V and J ends, which lost 0 bases and 7 bases, there was a span of 9 bases. CDR3 length: 14 amino acids. CDR1 SGHTA and CDR2 FQGTGA come from the germline V gene. CDR3 loop: CASSLTRLDGELFF. CDR3 DNA sequence: TGTGCCAGCAGCTTAACCCGCTTGGACGGGGAGCTGTTTTTT.

The CDR3 spells CASSGEPHYEQYF. CDR3 sequence (DNA): TGTGCCAGCAGTGGCGAACCTCACTACGAGCAGTACTTC. The chain combines TRBV2 with TRBJ2-7; D not resolved. This CDR3 spans 13 amino acids. Germline V gives CDR1 SNHLY, CDR2 FYNNEI. The V end lost 4 bases, the J end lost 3 bases, and 10 bases lay between the germline ends.

CDR3 in amino acids: CSVEGREGGSYNEQFF. CDR3 DNA: TGCAGCGTTGAAGGTCGGGAGGGCGGCTCCTACAATGAGCAGTTCTTC. The chain links TRBV29-1 to TRBJ2-1, with 8 positions matching TRBD2. V was clipped by 1 base and J by 0 bases; unmatched bases: 5. This CDR3 contains 16 residues. The germline V gene encodes CDR1 SQVTM and CDR2 ANQGSEA.

V and J are TRBV12-3 or TRBV12-4 and TRBJ2-7, with D possibly being TRBD2 (5 bases). V lost 3 bases to trimming and J lost 5 bases, with 8 bases between them. The CDR3 covers 12 residues. The CDR3 bases are TGTGCCAGCAGTTTGGCGGGTCACGAGCAGTACTTC. It specifies CASSLAGHEQYF.

This clonotype was seen a handful of times. The chain employs TRBV9 and TRBJ2-5, with D hard to call. V dropped 0 bases and J dropped 4 bases, with 10 bases sitting between them. From germline, CDR1 is SGDLS and CDR2 YYNGEE. This CDR3 comprises 14 residues. DNA for the CDR3: TGTGCCAGCAGCGTAGAGGGCAGCTCAGAGACCCAGTACTTC. Its translation is CASSVEGSSETQYF.

This clonotype was seen only once. The chain joins TRBV7-6 to TRBJ1-1; D is unresolved. The germline V gene encodes CDR1 SGHVS and CDR2 FNYEAQ. The CDR3 length is 14 residues. Trimming took off 1 base at V and 0 bases at J, with 6 bases between the two ends. CDR3 sequence (DNA): TGTGCCAGCAGCTTAGGATCGGTGAACACTGAAGCTTTCTTT. Translating it yields CASSLGSVNTEAFF.

J is TRBJ2-7 and V is TRBV3-1; 8 bases fit TRBD1. CDR1 and CDR2 from the germline V gene are LGHDT and YNNKEL (reference sequence). The V and J ends lost 5 bases and 9 bases, in that order; junction bases with no gene match: 12. The CDR3 sequence is 14 residues long. The CDR3 DNA sequence: TGTGCCAGCAGCTTGGACAGGGCGCCTACGGGGCAGTACTTC. Amino acids: CASSLDRAPTGQYF.

V usage is TRBV5-1 and J usage is TRBJ2-3, with D perhaps TRBD2 (6 bases). V lost 4 bases, J lost 0 bases, and 15 bases lay in between. CDR3 length equals 16 residues. Germline loops: CDR1 SGHRS, CDR2 YFSETQ. CDR3 loop: CASSNHGGTSTDTQYF. CDR3 in DNA: TGCGCCAGCAGCAATCATGGCGGGACCAGCACAGATACGCAGTATTTT.

V usage is TRBV3-1 and J usage is TRBJ2-7, with a possible D match to TRBD1 (5 bases). This CDR3 is built from 15 residues. Between the trimmed V and J ends, which lost 5 bases and 2 bases, there was a span of 16 bases. Germline V gene sequence: CDR1 LGHDT, CDR2 YNNKEL (reference sequence). The CDR3 loop reads CASSYSNRSPYEQYF. The CDR3 bases are TGTGCCAGCAGCTACAGCAACAGGAGCCCCTACGAGCAGTACTTC.

The V gene is TRBV11-2, the J gene TRBJ1-2; D call uncertain. There are 14 residues in the CDR3. CDR1 is SGHAT, CDR2 FQNNGV, per germline. V was clipped by 2 bases and J by 5 bases, with 12 bases between them. CDR3 coding DNA: TGTGCCAGCAGCTTAAAAGCATGGAGATATGGCTACACCTTC. It codes for CASSLKAWRYGYTF.

The rearrangement joins TRBV11-2 to TRBJ2-7; D possibly corresponds to TRBD1 (5 bases). V was clipped by 0 bases and J by 2 bases, with 8 bases between them. The V gene's germline CDR1 is SGHAT and CDR2 FQNNGV. CDR3 length: 14 amino acids. CDR3 in amino acids: CASSLDQGTYEQYF. In DNA, the CDR3 is TGTGCCAGCAGCTTAGATCAGGGAACCTACGAGCAGTACTTC. The variable domain in full, completed from reference TRBV11-2 and TRBJ2-7, reads EAGVAQSPRYKIIEKRQSVAFWCNPISGHATLYWYQQILGQGPKLLIQFQNNGVVDDSQLPKDRFSAERLKGVDSTLKIQPAKLEDSAVYLCASSLDQGTYEQYFGPGTRLTVT.